One and the same sample provided the 17 T cell receptor beta chains below, sequenced in a study of siplizumab effects on memory and regulatory T cells. TCRdb's table, derived via immunoSEQ multiplex PCR, lists solely in-frame clones and lacks some. The sample carries around 72,000 clones, roughly 89% recorded once. Sequenced: CD8+ T cells sorted from blood. The receptors stem from a human donor in good health.

Regarding this clone: The same CDR3 can be traced to other DNA sequences in this sample. The chain employs TRBV19 and TRBJ1-1; no firm D call. The CDR3 spans 13 residues. V was shortened by 3 bases and J by 3 bases, with 8 bases between the two germline ends. Germline V gene sequence: CDR1 LNHDA, CDR2 SQIVND (reference sequence). CDR3 DNA sequence: TGTGCCAGTAGTATTGGAGGGTACACTGAAGCTTTCTTT. Its translation: CASSIGGYTEAFF.

This chain links TRBV6-5 with TRBJ1-1; a weak D match, TRBD1 (6 bases). Germline V gene data show CDR1 as MNHEY and CDR2 as SVGAGI. This CDR3 is 15 amino acids long. Trimming removed 5 bases at V and 2 bases at J, with 15 bases between. The CDR3 nucleotides read TGTGCCAGCAGTCTTGCAGGGGCGAGTAACACTGAAGCTTTCTTT. Translation: CASSLAGASNTEAFF.

The chain joins TRBV5-6 to TRBJ1-2, with D possibly being TRBD1 (5 bases). V lost 0 bases and J lost 6, with 9 bases in between. The length of the CDR3 is 13 residues. Germline loops: CDR1 SGHDT, CDR2 YYEEEE. The CDR3 DNA reads as TGTGCCAGCAGCTTGGCGGCAGGGAATGGCTACACCTTC. This translates into CASSLAAGNGYTF.

In DNA, the CDR3 is TGTGCCAGCAGCTTGACTAGCGGGCCTGGTAATGAGCAGTTCTTC. Its protein product is CASSLTSGPGNEQFF. The chain uses TRBV7-2 and TRBJ2-1; TRBD2 agrees at 10 bases. This CDR3 is 15 amino acids long. V lost 3 bases and J lost 7; bases outside the gene matches: 6. Germline CDR1 is SGHTA and CDR2 is FQGNSA.

The CDR3 is CASSLSRYNEQFF. The CDR3 DNA reads TGTGCCAGCAGTTTAAGCAGATACAATGAGCAGTTCTTC. The chain carries TRBV27 and TRBJ2-1; D is ambiguous. The V end was cut by 2 bases, the J end by 4 bases, with 6 bases between. CDR1 and CDR2 (germline): MNHEY, SMNVEV (reference sequence). The CDR3 consists of 13 residues.

The chain recombines TRBV14 with TRBJ2-3; possible D gene TRBD2, 6 bases. The germline gives CDR1 SGHDN, CDR2 FVKESK. V lost 4 bases and J 7 bases, leaving 12 bases between the germline ends. CDR3 length equals 13 residues. For the CDR3, the DNA is TGTGCCAGCAGCCCAGAACTAGCACATACGCAGTATTTT. Amino acid sequence: CASSPELAHTQYF.

This chain links TRBV6-4 with TRBJ2-2, with D unresolved. V was shortened by 3 bases and J by 1 base, with 6 bases between the two germline ends. Germline-derived CDR1 and CDR2 are MRHNA and SNTAGT. There are 14 residues in the CDR3. CDR3 amino acids: CASSDGMNTGELFF. CDR3 sequence (DNA): TGTGCCAGCAGTGATGGTATGAACACCGGGGAGCTGTTTTTT.

The genes are TRBV19 and TRBJ1-5; D might be TRBD1 (5 bases). The CDR3 totals 15 residues. Trimming pared 8 bases from V and 5 bases from J, leaving 19 bases between. Germline CDR1 is LNHDA and CDR2 is SQIVND (reference sequence). The CDR3 nucleotides are TGTGCCAGTGCTCGCGTGGGAGGGGCCTATCAGCCCCAGCATTTT. This encodes CASARVGGAYQPQHF.

The rearrangement uses TRBV7-9 and TRBJ2-1; D gene unclear. CDR3 length equals 17 residues. V gave up 2 bases and J gave up 5 bases, with 19 bases separating them. CDR1 is SEHNR and CDR2 is FQNEAQ in the germline V gene (reference sequence). CDR3 coding DNA: TGTGCCAGCAGCTTATCCACCTCCGACCCTAAAAACAATGAGCAGTTCTTC. Translation gives CASSLSTSDPKNNEQFF.

The V gene is TRBV7-3, the J gene TRBJ2-2; no firm D call. V shed 4 bases and J shed 5 bases, with 2 bases lying between them. The CDR3 has 11 residues. Germline assignment: CDR1 SGHTA and CDR2 FQGTGA. The CDR3 nucleotides read TGTGCCAGCAGCTCGACCGGGGAGCTGTTTTTT. Protein: CASSSTGELFF.

The genes are TRBV5-4 and TRBJ1-3; D is ambiguous. Germline loops: CDR1 SGHNT, CDR2 YYREEE (reference sequence). Trimming shortened V by 1 base and J by 6 bases, and 2 bases separated the two germline ends. This CDR3 is built from 11 residues. CDR3: CASSLLNTIYF. The CDR3, as DNA: TGTGCCAGCAGCTTGTTAAACACCATATATTTT.

The V gene is TRBV7-9, the J gene TRBJ2-1, with 10 nucleotides matching TRBD2. Germline V CDR1 and CDR2: SEHNR, FQNEAQ (reference sequence). The CDR3 totals 16 residues. V shed 4 bases and J 8 bases; nucleotides not matched to a gene: 11. The CDR3 bases are TGTGCCAGCAGCTCGGAAAGCGGGAGGGTCAACGATGAGCAGTTCTTC. It encodes CASSSESGRVNDEQFF.

V gene TRBV5-4 combines with J gene TRBJ2-3; TRBD1 matches at 9 bases. The CDR3 consists of 15 residues. V was pared by 3 bases and J by 5 bases, with 7 bases of the junction left unmatched. Germline loops: CDR1 SGHNT, CDR2 YYREEE (reference sequence). CDR3 protein: CASSSRTGGRDTQYF. CDR3 coding DNA: TGTGCCAGCAGCTCGCGAACAGGGGGCCGAGATACGCAGTATTTT.

J is TRBJ2-5 and V is TRBV5-1; the D is unclear. The CDR3 covers 15 residues. Germline V CDR1 and CDR2: SGHRS, YFSETQ. Deletions cut 0 bases from V and 0 bases from J, with 9 bases between. Written as DNA, the CDR3 is TGCGCCAGCAGCTTGGGGGTCAGCAACCAAGAGACCCAGTACTTC. Residues: CASSLGVSNQETQYF.

This sequence joins TRBV19 and TRBJ1-2; D is undetermined. V was shortened by 3 bases and J by 4 bases, with 9 bases between the two germline ends. CDR1 is LNHDA and CDR2 is SQIVND in the germline V gene (reference sequence). This CDR3 contains 13 residues. CDR3 bases: TGTGCCAGTAGTATGTCGTTGGGCTATGGCTACACCTTC. Its translation is CASSMSLGYGYTF.

Worth noting for this clone: The DNA is left out, because the CDR3 cannot be placed on it with certainty; the CDR3 is given as TCRdb lists it. This chain joins TRBV21-1 and TRBJ1-5; TRBD1, the table's D call, was not compared with the DNA. TRBV21-1 represents a pseudogene. The CDR3 is 19 residues long, ends included. The CDR3 loop reads CASSKVGQGSPISNQPQHF.

This chain uses TRBV6-6 with TRBJ2-7, with TRBD2 matching over 12 bases. Germline CDR1 reads MNHNY; CDR2 reads SVGAGI (reference sequence). This CDR3 has 16 residues. Trimming removed 5 bases from V and 6 bases from J; junction bases left unmatched: 11. In DNA, the CDR3 is TGTGCCAGCAGTGCCCCACCGACTAGCGGGAGCCCCGAGCAGTACTTC. Translation gives CASSAPPTSGSPEQYF.